Listed here are 6 T cell receptor beta chains from one sample, sequenced in a study of beta chain features in type 1 diabetes. Broader study findings: Across all four CD4+ subsets, people with type 1 diabetes showed modestly shorter TCRB CDR3s.

Antigens of these TCRs are unknown. cDNA synthesis used the whole RNA isolate, giving expressed TCRB sequences. This table comes from immunoSEQ multiplex PCR, and its TCRdb copy is limited to in-frame clones, with some not included. Of 330,000 or so clones listed, 10% to 15% are singletons. The sample taken for sequencing was naive CD4+ T cells from blood. The receptor source for this set is a woman between 18 and 30 years old with type 1 diabetes.

This clone showed up just a few times. The V gene is TRBV7-3, the J gene TRBJ2-6, with a possible D match to TRBD2 (7 bases). The V gene's germline CDR1 is SGHTA and CDR2 FQGTGA. Deletions cut 0 bases from V and 0 bases from J, with 15 bases between. The CDR3 runs to 19 residues. The CDR3 spells CASSLTSGGGGSGANVLTF. CDR3 nucleotide sequence: TGTGCCAGCAGCTTAACGTCGGGGGGAGGGGGCTCTGGGGCCAACGTCCTGACTTTC. Full variable domain (rest looked up from reference TRBV7-3 and TRBJ2-6): GAGVSQTPSNKVTEKGKYVELRCDPISGHTALYWYRQSLGQGPEFLIYFQGTGAADDSGLPNDRFFAVRPEGSVSTLKIQRTERGDSAVYLCASSLTSGGGGSGANVLTFGAGSRLTVL.

This clone was seen more than once but under ten times. The rearrangement uses TRBV7-2 and TRBJ2-7; 7 nucleotides align to TRBD1. V lost 0 bases, J lost 4 bases, and 3 bases stayed unmatched. Germline V CDR1 and CDR2: SGHTA, FQGNSA. The CDR3 sequence is 14 residues long. The CDR3 DNA is TGTGCCAGCAGCTTAGCTACAGGGGTGTACGAGCAGTACTTC. It codes for CASSLATGVYEQYF.

V and J are TRBV11-3 and TRBJ2-2, with 8 bases lining up with TRBD2. The V segment lost 2 bases and the J segment 2 bases; nucleotides outside the gene matches: 4. Germline lookup yields CDR1 SGHNT and CDR2 YENEEA. This CDR3 has 16 amino acids. DNA of the CDR3: TGTGCCAGCAGCTTATTTGGGACTAGTAACACCGGGGAGCTGTTTTTT. Protein product: CASSLFGTSNTGELFF.

The chain combines TRBV7-2 with TRBJ1-1; D call uncertain. The ends were cut back, 1 base at V and 9 bases at J, with 18 bases in the middle. The germline V gene encodes CDR1 SGHTA and CDR2 FQGNSA. This CDR3 has 15 amino acids. CDR3: CASSLVVSGRNQAFF. In DNA form, the CDR3 reads TGTGCCAGCAGCTTAGTAGTTTCGGGTAGAAACCAAGCTTTCTTT.

The V gene is TRBV18, the J gene TRBJ1-2, with 7 bases matching TRBD1. Germline V gene sequence: CDR1 KGHSH, CDR2 LQKENI. V trimming: 2 bases; J trimming: 6 bases; junction bases outside the gene matches: 9. CDR3 length equals 15 residues. CDR3 sequence reads: CASSPNRGGIDGYTF. In DNA form, the CDR3 reads TGTGCCAGCTCACCAAACAGGGGAGGAATAGATGGCTACACCTTC.

Concerning this clone: Other DNA sequences from this sample encode an identical CDR3 as well. The CDR3 spells CASSLGQSNTEAFF. The DNA of the CDR3 is TGTGCCAGCAGCTTGGGACAGTCGAACACTGAAGCTTTCTTT. The chain has TRBV7-9 and TRBJ1-1, with TRBD1 matching 7 bases. The CDR3 has 14 residues. J lost 1 base, V lost 3 bases, and 2 bases had no gene match. Per germline, CDR1 SEHNR and CDR2 FQNEAQ (reference sequence).